This is a list of T cell receptor beta chains from one sample in a study of shared clonotypes between healthy human individuals. The repertoire was sequenced with immunoSEQ multiplex PCR; TCRdb's copy has only in-frame clones and lacks some. The table includes over a million clones, roughly 96% detected once. The sample comprised naive CD4+ T cells sorted from blood. The receptors derive from a man aged 30 to 45 in good health. Each CDR3 is given with its conserved first and last residue. D genes are given only for firm matches. Not all rows give a size; the values are once, few, many and, for expanded clones, a class.

j_call v_call clone_size d_call cdr3_nt cdr3_aa
TRBJ1-1 TRBV6-5 . . TGTGCCAGCGTAGCAAGTAACACTGAAGCTTTCTTT CASVASNTEAFF
TRBJ2-7 TRBV7-2 . . TGTGCCAGCAGCCCCCGGAGAGGGCGCGAGCAGTACTTC CASSPRRGREQYF
TRBJ2-1 TRBV9 . . TGTGCCAGCAGCTTCCGAGTAGGGGGAGCAGGTAATGAGCAGTTCTTC CASSFRVGGAGNEQFF
TRBJ2-1 TRBV7-2 . TRBD2 TGTGCCAGCAGCTTAGCGCGAGCGGGGTACTACAATGAGCAGTTCTTC CASSLARAGYYNEQFF
TRBJ2-2 TRBV11-2 . TRBD2 TGTGCCAGCAGCCACCCCAAGGTAGCGGGCACCGGGGAGCTGTTTTTT CASSHPKVAGTGELFF
TRBJ2-7 TRBV7-6 . . TGTGCCAGCAGCTTTTTGAAGACGGGACTCCTTGACTACGAGCAGTACTTC CASSFLKTGLLDYEQYF
TRBJ2-5 TRBV18 . TRBD2 TGTGCCAGCTCACCATTGATGCTAGCGGGAGGTGGGGCCCAAGAGACCCAGTACTTC CASSPLMLAGGGAQETQYF
TRBJ2-3 TRBV18 . . TGTGCCAGCTCACCGTCCAGCACAGATACGCAGTATTTT CASSPSSTDTQYF
TRBJ2-3 TRBV29-1 . . TGCAGCGGCGTGGACGGCACAGATACGCAGTATTTT CSGVDGTDTQYF
TRBJ1-4 TRBV7-2 . . TGTGCCAGCAGCTTCAGGGGAGATGAAAAACTGTTTTTT CASSFRGDEKLFF
TRBJ2-6 TRBV7-2 . . TGTGCCAGCAGCTTAGGGATAGGACCCAACGTCCTGACTTTC CASSLGIGPNVLTF
TRBJ2-3 TRBV25-1 . . TGTGCCAGCAGTGTTCAGAGCACAGATACGCAGTATTTT CASSVQSTDTQYF
TRBJ2-5 TRBV11-2 . . TGTGCCAGCAGCATTCCAGGGACCTCGCGTTATCAAGAGACCCAGTACTTC CASSIPGTSRYQETQYF
TRBJ2-3 TRBV5-4 . TRBD2 TGTGCCAGCAGCTTGCCCGGGAGGGAGGGAGATACGCAGTATTTT CASSLPGREGDTQYF
TRBJ2-5 TRBV5-4 . . TGTGCCAGCAGCCAAGATGGGGAGACCCAGTACTTC CASSQDGETQYF
TRBJ1-2 TRBV5-1 . TRBD1 TGCGCCAGCAGCAGCGGGACAGGGGTTGGCTACACCTTC CASSSGTGVGYTF
TRBJ1-1 TRBV29-1 . . TGCAGCGTCCGAAGCGGCGGGACTCGGGCTTTCTTT CSVRSGGTRAFF
TRBJ2-5 TRBV7-7 . TRBD2 TGTGCTACCGCGGGAGGGTACCAAGAGACCCAGTACTTC CATAGGYQETQYF
TRBJ2-2 TRBV27 . TRBD2 TGTGCCAGCAGTAACACCGGGACTAGCGGATTCGGGGAGCTGTTTTTT CASSNTGTSGFGELFF
TRBJ2-1 TRBV5-4 . TRBD2 TGTGCCAGCAGCGGCGGACTAGCGGGAGTTTTTAATGAGCAGTTCTTC CASSGGLAGVFNEQFF
TRBJ1-5 TRBV6-6 . . TGTGCCAGCAGTTACAGGAGCAATCAGCCCCAGCATTTT CASSYRSNQPQHF
TRBJ1-1 TRBV6-5 . . TGTGCCAGCAGTTCCCTTGTCCTGAGCGGAACTGAAGCTTTCTTT CASSSLVLSGTEAFF
TRBJ1-1 TRBV6-1 once . TGTGCCAGCATCCGGGAGATGCGCCCGAACACTGAAGCTTTCTTT CASIREMRPNTEAFF
TRBJ2-5 TRBV27 once . TGTGCCAGCGGACAGAGCAGGGGCGAGACCCAGTACTTC CASGQSRGETQYF
TRBJ2-1 TRBV6-1 . . TGTGCCAGCAGGCCTGTCGGACACAATGAGCAGTTCTTC CASRPVGHNEQFF
TRBJ2-7 TRBV6-5 once . TGTGCCAGCAGTTCCGGAGGGGAGCAGTACTTC CASSSGGEQYF
TRBJ2-7 TRBV28 . TRBD1 TGTGCCAGCAGTTCCTCGGACAGGGTGGGTCAGTACTTC CASSSSDRVGQYF
TRBJ2-1 TRBV5-6 . TRBD2 TGTGCCAGCAGCCCGGGGACTAGCGGGACAATTCGGGAGAATGAGCAGTTCTTC CASSPGTSGTIRENEQFF
TRBJ1-1 TRBV5-5 . TRBD1 TGTGCCAGCAGCTTCGGACAGGTCCATGAAGCTTTCTTT CASSFGQVHEAFF
TRBJ2-5 TRBV9 . . TGTGCCAGCAGCGTAGTAGGGGGGGCGGCTGGTGAGACCCAGTACTTC CASSVVGGAAGETQYF
TRBJ2-5 TRBV11-2 . . TGTGCCAGCAGCTTAGGGACTCGGGGCATGACCCAGTACTTC CASSLGTRGMTQYF
TRBJ1-2 TRBV27 . TRBD1 TGTGCCAGCAGTCTTTTCGGGGACAGGGTCTATGGCTACACCTTC CASSLFGDRVYGYTF
TRBJ2-1 TRBV18 . . TGTGCCAGCTCACCGGCGACCCCCAGCTCCTACAATGAGCAGTTCTTC CASSPATPSSYNEQFF
TRBJ1-1 TRBV11-2 . . TGTGCCAGCAGCGCAGGGTGGAACACTGAAGCTTTCTTT CASSAGWNTEAFF
TRBJ2-5 TRBV25-1 . TRBD2 TGTGCCAGCAGTCGGACCGGGAGGGAGACCCAGTACTTC CASSRTGRETQYF
TRBJ1-5 TRBV7-9 . TRBD1 TGTGCCAGCAGCCGGGGACAGGTGAGCGGGGTGGTCCAGCATTTT CASSRGQVSGVVQHF
TRBJ2-1 TRBV6-4 . . TGTGCCAGCAGTGGGTGGGAGTCAAGTGAGCAGTTCTTC CASSGWESSEQFF
TRBJ1-4 TRBV28 once . TGTGCCAGCATCGCCGCTCAGGGCCCACTTGAAAAACTGTTTTTT CASIAAQGPLEKLFF
TRBJ2-3 TRBV9 . . TGTGCCAGCAGCGTAGCGGTCAGTACGAGCACAGATACGCAGTATTTT CASSVAVSTSTDTQYF
TRBJ1-2 TRBV27 . . . CASSWGVGNFTF
TRBJ1-4 TRBV5-4 . . TGTGCCAGCAGCCGCTCACAGGATGAAAAACTGTTTTTT CASSRSQDEKLFF